These 20 T cell receptor beta chains share one sample of origin, sequenced in a study of human T cells and chemical hapten exposure. Sample time point: patch test 1, 2 weeks after DPC sensitization. Treatment: therapeutic diphenylcyclopropenone sensitization with weekly scalp DPC. TCRdb recomputed calls from the RACE reads with MiXCR, one row per CDR3 protein. The data contain about 71,000 distinct CDR3 sequences, roughly 9.8% of them singletons. This sample comprised whole blood, obtained in connection with sensitization to the hapten diphenylcyclopropenone (DPC). Receptors were obtained from a woman aged 40-49 years with alopecia areata. Some clones in this sample may be carry-over from other donors' samples.

The rearrangement uses TRBV5-1 and TRBJ2-7, with 7 bases fitting TRBD1. The CDR3 sequence is 12 residues long. Germline lookup yields CDR1 SGHRS and CDR2 YFSETQ. Germline trimming cut 4 bases from V and 3 bases from J; bases unmatched to any gene: 1. In nucleotides, the CDR3 is TGCGCCAGCAGCGGGACAGACTACGAGCAGTACTTC. Translating it yields CASSGTDYEQYF. The whole variable domain, remainder taken from reference TRBV5-1 and TRBJ2-7, is KAGVTQTPRYLIKTRGQQVTLSCSPISGHRSVSWYQQTPGQGLQFLFEYFSETQRNKGNFPGRFSGRQFSNSRSEMNVSTLELGDSALYLCASSGTDYEQYFGPGTRLTVT.

This clonotype has a count of ten or more. The rearrangement uses TRBV6-5 and TRBJ2-3; 7 bases fit TRBD1. This CDR3 is 18 amino acids long. With 4 bases clipped from V and 0 bases from J, the junction kept 13 bases outside the gene matches. CDR1 MNHEY and CDR2 SVGAGI come from the germline V gene. Written as DNA, the CDR3 is TGTGCCAGCAGTTCCCACAGGGGCCTGAGTCCTAGCACAGATACGCAGTATTTT. Amino acids: CASSSHRGLSPSTDTQYF.

The sample holds a few counts of this clonotype. This rearrangement joins TRBV7-2 to TRBJ1-2; tentatively, D is TRBD1 (5 bases). V was cut by 2 bases and J by 1 base, with 8 bases left in between. The CDR3 is 14 residues long. Looked up from germline, CDR1 is SGHTA and CDR2 is FQGNSA. For the CDR3, the DNA is TGTGCCAGCAGCTTACGCAGGGATAACTATGGCTACACCTTC. Translated: CASSLRRDNYGYTF.

This clonotype came up a few times. This chain uses TRBV7-9 with TRBJ1-6; D remains ambiguous. This CDR3 spans 14 amino acids. The germline CDR1 and CDR2 sequences are SEHNR and FQNEAQ (reference sequence). V was pared by 5 bases and J by 5 bases, with 10 bases between. CDR3 bases: TGTGCCAGCAGCCGACAAGGGCATAATTCACCCCTCCACTTT. Its translation: CASSRQGHNSPLHF.

This clonotype was detected ten times or more. This sequence joins TRBV6-2 or TRBV6-3 and TRBJ2-1; D is unresolved. Germline V CDR1 and CDR2: MNHEY, SVGEGT. The length of the CDR3 is 12 residues. V lost 3 bases and J lost 5, with 5 bases in between. The CDR3 is CASSYYNNEQFF. DNA of the CDR3: TGTGCCAGCAGTTATTATAACAATGAGCAGTTCTTC.

On this clonotype itself: A much larger clone differs from this one at a single base, so this may be a read error. The chain joins TRBV10-3 to TRBJ1-5, with unresolved D. CDR1 and CDR2 (germline): ENHRY, SYGVKD. The CDR3 covers 13 residues. Deletions cut 4 bases from V and 3 bases from J, with 7 bases between. The CDR3: CAISVEVNQPQHF. CDR3 DNA: TGTGCCATCAGTGTGGAGGTCAATCAGCCCCAGCATTTT.

The chain uses TRBV14 and TRBJ1-6; D ambiguous. CDR3 size: 15 residues. Germline CDR1 reads SGHDN; CDR2 reads FVKESK. Trimming left V 4 bases short and J 7 bases short, with 14 bases between. The CDR3 coding sequence is TGTGCCAGCAGCCTTCAAATCGGGCTGAATTCACCCCTCCACTTT. Translated: CASSLQIGLNSPLHF.

This clonotype was picked up many times. V usage is TRBV7-6 and J usage is TRBJ2-5, with 15 positions matching TRBD2. V was clipped by 5 bases and J by 5 bases; unmatched bases: 15. There are 19 residues in the CDR3. Germline loops: CDR1 SGHVS, CDR2 FNYEAQ. The CDR3 bases are TGTGCCAGCAGCCCTGGCCGGACTAGCGGGGGGGCCGTGAGTGAGACCCAGTACTTC. Protein: CASSPGRTSGGAVSETQYF.

In its sample, this clonotype was seen a few times. The genes are TRBV28 and TRBJ1-5; a possible D gene is TRBD1 (6 bases). The CDR3 extends over 15 amino acids. The V end was cut by 6 bases, the J end by 5 bases, with 17 bases between. The germline CDR1 and CDR2 sequences are MDHEN and SYDVKM. The CDR3, as DNA: TGTGCCAGCAGCTCCTCCTCAGGGGCTCATCAGCCCCAGCATTTT. Translating gives CASSSSSGAHQPQHF.

This clonotype showed up many times. The rearrangement links TRBV12-3 or TRBV12-4 to TRBJ1-2, with D unclear. The CDR3 length is 13 residues. V gave up 3 bases and J gave up 6 bases, with 11 bases separating them. CDR3 in amino acids: CASSLGRMNGYTF. CDR3 nucleotides: TGTGCCAGCAGTTTGGGGAGGATGAATGGCTACACCTTC.

The chain combines TRBV27 with TRBJ2-5; D ambiguous. The CDR3 has 13 amino acids. The V end lost 2 bases, the J end lost 2 bases, and 6 bases lay between the germline ends. The germline CDR1 and CDR2 sequences are MNHEY and SMNVEV (reference sequence). CDR3 sequence reads: CASSLNTQETQYF. The CDR3 bases are TGTGCCAGCAGTTTAAACACACAAGAGACCCAGTACTTC.

Ten or more counts support this clonotype. CDR3 residues: CASSLYGTTDTGELFF. In nucleotides, the CDR3 is TGTGCCAGCAGTTTATACGGGACCACGGACACCGGGGAGCTGTTTTTT. This rearrangement joins TRBV28 to TRBJ2-2, with D perhaps TRBD1 or TRBD2 (5 bases each). The CDR3 sequence is 16 residues long. Trimming stripped 1 base from V and 3 bases from J, with 12 bases between. Germline CDR1 MDHEN, CDR2 SYDVKM.

At least ten counts were recorded for this clonotype. The V call is TRBV29-1, the J call TRBJ2-5, with 11 bases lining up with TRBD2. Germline CDR1 reads SQVTM; CDR2 reads ANQGSEA. This CDR3 has 12 amino acids. Unmatched junction bases numbered 2, after V lost 6 bases and J lost 5 bases. CDR3 loop: CSVTSGTETQYF. DNA for the CDR3: TGCAGCGTGACTAGCGGGACGGAGACCCAGTACTTC.

This clonotype was observed at least ten times. The chain joins TRBV6-6 to TRBJ1-2; D gene unclear. V lost 0 bases and J 5 bases, leaving 10 bases between the germline ends. The CDR3 has 14 residues. Germline V gene data show CDR1 as MNHNY and CDR2 as SVGAGI (reference sequence). CDR3 sequence (DNA): TGTGCCAGCAGTTACTCGAGCGGGCAGTATGGCTACACCTTC. Amino acids: CASSYSSGQYGYTF.

This clonotype showed up many times. The rearrangement links TRBV20-1 to TRBJ1-5; D gene uncertain. Germline V gene lookup returns CDR1 DFQATT and CDR2 SNEGSKA (reference sequence). This CDR3 has 16 amino acids. V was clipped by 3 bases and J by 0 bases, with 15 bases between them. This CDR3 is CSARVLSGPSNQPQHF. The DNA for the CDR3 is TGCAGTGCTAGGGTTCTGTCCGGGCCTAGCAATCAGCCCCAGCATTTT.

In this sample, this clonotype turned up a few times. For the CDR3, the DNA is TGCAGTGCTAGAGATTCCGACAGGGGAAGCGGCTACACCTTC. Its protein product is CSARDSDRGSGYTF. The chain uses TRBV20-1 and TRBJ1-2; 8 nucleotides align to TRBD1. The CDR3 runs 14 residues. Trimming took 0 bases from V and 8 from J; bases not matched to a gene: 8. CDR1 is DFQATT and CDR2 is SNEGSKA in the germline V gene (reference sequence).

This clonotype was observed at least ten times. The conserved closing phenylalanine or tryptophan is absent in this CDR3, likely reflecting a read error. J is TRBJ2-4 and V is TRBV24-1, with D perhaps TRBD2 (5 bases). CDR3 length equals 13 residues. Germline-derived CDR1 and CDR2 are KGHDR and SFDVKD. Between the trimmed V and J ends, which lost 7 bases and 4 bases, there was a span of 10 bases. The CDR3 DNA follows: TGTGCCACCAGCGAGGGCCCAAAAAACATTCAGTACCTC. Encoded protein: CATSEGPKNIQYL.

V gene TRBV9 combines with J gene TRBJ1-2; D is perhaps TRBD1 (5 bases). Germline loops: CDR1 SGDLS, CDR2 YYNGEE. This CDR3 has 15 amino acids. With 1 base removed from V and 4 bases from J, the gap between germline ends came to 14 bases. The CDR3: CASSVSGGSSYGYTF. Written as DNA, the CDR3 is TGTGCCAGCAGCGTAAGCGGGGGGAGTAGCTATGGCTACACCTTC.

The chain joins TRBV4-2 to TRBJ1-6; D perhaps matches TRBD1 (5 bases). Germline V gene sequence: CDR1 LGHNA, CDR2 YNFKEQ. Trimming took 1 base from V and 10 from J, leaving 11 bases between them. CDR3 length equals 14 residues. The CDR3 here is CASSQGQGGSPLHF. CDR3 in DNA: TGTGCCAGCAGCCAAGGCCAGGGCGGATCACCCCTCCACTTT.

This clonotype was recorded a few times. This chain joins TRBV6-5 and TRBJ2-7; D gene unclear. V was shortened by 7 bases and J by 0 bases, with 16 bases between the two germline ends. This CDR3 has 15 residues. Per germline, CDR1 MNHEY and CDR2 SVGAGI. CDR3 loop: CASKLAGLSSYEQYF. The CDR3 bases are TGTGCCAGCAAGTTGGCCGGGCTGAGCTCCTACGAGCAGTACTTC.